This T cell receptor beta chain came from a study of early T cells in non-severe SARS-CoV-2 infection. In the study overall: The authors sequenced bulk RNA from unsorted whole blood, leaving chains unpaired. Overall study results and limits: VDJdb matching skewed toward anti-spike CD8 responses, missing private and CD4 specificities.

This clonotype was detected many times. Antigen specificity is unknown. Researchers tagged individual cDNA molecules with unique molecular identifiers. TCRdb recomputed calls from the 5' RACE reads with MiXCR, one row per CDR3 protein. The table lists about 70,000 distinct CDR3 sequences, roughly 4.9% of them singletons. The CDR3 totals 13 residues. Trimming took 7 bases from V and 2 from J, leaving 9 bases between them. Per the germline V gene, CDR1 is SGHTA and CDR2 is FQGNSA. The sequencing here drew on whole blood, taken at baseline. This rearrangement joins TRBV7-2 to TRBJ2-1; D is undetermined. This TCR derives from an adult who was a healthcare worker with PCR-confirmed SARS-CoV-2 infection or an uninfected control (not recorded which). The donor label of this sample is uncertain. The CDR3 here is CASTRITYNEQFF. The CDR3 region has the DNA TGTGCCAGCACCCGAATAACCTACAATGAGCAGTTCTTC. Full variable domain (remainder filled in from reference TRBV7-2 and TRBJ2-1): GAGVSQSPSNKVTEKGKDVELRCDPISGHTALYWYRQSLGQGLEFLIYFQGNSAPDKSGLPSDRFSAERTGGSVSTLTIQRTQQEDSAVYLCASTRITYNEQFFGPGTRLTVL.